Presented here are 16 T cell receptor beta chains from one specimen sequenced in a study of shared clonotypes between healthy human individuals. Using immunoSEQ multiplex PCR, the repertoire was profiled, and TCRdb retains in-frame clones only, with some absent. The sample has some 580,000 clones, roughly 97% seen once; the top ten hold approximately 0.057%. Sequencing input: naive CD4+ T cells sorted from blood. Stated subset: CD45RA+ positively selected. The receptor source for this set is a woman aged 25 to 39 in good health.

The CDR3 protein is CASSHGTAYNEQFF. CDR3 sequence (DNA): TGCGCCAGCAGCCACGGGACAGCCTACAATGAGCAGTTCTTC. The chain links TRBV4-1 to TRBJ2-1; 7 bases align to TRBD1. Germline V gene lookup returns CDR1 MGHRA and CDR2 YSYEKL. The length of the CDR3 is 14 residues. Unmatched junction bases numbered 1, after V lost 3 bases and J lost 2 bases.

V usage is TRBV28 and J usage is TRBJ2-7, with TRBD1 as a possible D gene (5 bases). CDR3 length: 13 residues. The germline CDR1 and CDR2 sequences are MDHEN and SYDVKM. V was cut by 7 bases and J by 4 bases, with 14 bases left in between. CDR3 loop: CASTGSAGYEQYF. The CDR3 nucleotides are TGTGCCAGCACCGGAAGTGCAGGGTACGAGCAGTACTTC. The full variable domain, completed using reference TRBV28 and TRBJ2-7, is DVKVTQSSRYLVKRTGEKVFLECVQDMDHENMFWYRQDPGLGLRLIYFSYDVKMKEKGDIPEGYSVSREKKERFSLILESASTNQTSMYLCASTGSAGYEQYFGPGTRLTVT.

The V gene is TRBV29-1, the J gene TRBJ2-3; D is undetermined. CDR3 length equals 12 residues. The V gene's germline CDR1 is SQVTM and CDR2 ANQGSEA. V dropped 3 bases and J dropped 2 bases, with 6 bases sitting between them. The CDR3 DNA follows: TGCAGCGTTGAGCTGTACACAGATACGCAGTATTTT. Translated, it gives CSVELYTDTQYF.

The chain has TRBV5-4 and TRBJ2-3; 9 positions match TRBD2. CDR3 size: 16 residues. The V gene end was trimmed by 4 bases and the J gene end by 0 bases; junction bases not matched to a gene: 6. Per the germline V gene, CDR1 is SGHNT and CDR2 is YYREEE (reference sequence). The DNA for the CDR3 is TGTGCCAGCAGCCTCCGACTAGCGGCTAGCACAGATACGCAGTATTTT. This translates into CASSLRLAASTDTQYF.

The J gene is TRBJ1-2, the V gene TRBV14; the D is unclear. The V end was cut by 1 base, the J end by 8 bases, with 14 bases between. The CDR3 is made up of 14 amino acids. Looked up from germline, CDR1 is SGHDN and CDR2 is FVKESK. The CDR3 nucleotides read TGTGCCAGCAGCCAAGCCAGCAGTCCGTCGGGCTACACCTTC. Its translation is CASSQASSPSGYTF. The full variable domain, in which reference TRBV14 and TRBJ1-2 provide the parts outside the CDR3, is EAGVTQFPSHSVIEKGQTVTLRCDPISGHDNLYWYRRVMGKEIKFLLHFVKESKQDESGMPNNRFLAERTGGTYSTLKVQPAELEDSGVYFCASSQASSPSGYTFGSGTRLTVV.

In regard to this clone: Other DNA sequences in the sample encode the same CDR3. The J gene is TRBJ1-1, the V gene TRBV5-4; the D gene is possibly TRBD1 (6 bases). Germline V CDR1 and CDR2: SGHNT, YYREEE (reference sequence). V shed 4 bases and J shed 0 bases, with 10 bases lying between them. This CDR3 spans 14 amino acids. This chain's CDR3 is CASSPGTLNTEAFF. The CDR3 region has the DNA TGTGCCAGCAGCCCTGGGACACTGAACACTGAAGCTTTCTTT.

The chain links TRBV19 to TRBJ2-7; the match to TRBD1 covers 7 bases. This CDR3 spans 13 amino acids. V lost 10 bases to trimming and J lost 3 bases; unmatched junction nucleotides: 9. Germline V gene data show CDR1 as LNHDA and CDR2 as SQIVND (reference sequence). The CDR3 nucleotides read TGTGCCACCTTAGGACAGGACCGCTACGAGCAGTACTTC. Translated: CATLGQDRYEQYF.

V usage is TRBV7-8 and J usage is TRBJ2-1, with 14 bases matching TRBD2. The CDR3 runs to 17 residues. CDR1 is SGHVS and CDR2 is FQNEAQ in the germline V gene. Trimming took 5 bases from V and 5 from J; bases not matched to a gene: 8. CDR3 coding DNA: TGTGCCAGCAGCCTCCGACTAGCGGGAGGGCCCAACAATGAGCAGTTCTTC. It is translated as CASSLRLAGGPNNEQFF. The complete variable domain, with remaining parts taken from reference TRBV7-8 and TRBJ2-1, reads GAGVSQSPRYKVAKRGQDVALRCDPISGHVSLFWYQQALGQGPEFLTYFQNEAQLDKSGLPSDRFFAERPEGSVSTLKIQRTQQEDSAVYLCASSLRLAGGPNNEQFFGPGTRLTVL.

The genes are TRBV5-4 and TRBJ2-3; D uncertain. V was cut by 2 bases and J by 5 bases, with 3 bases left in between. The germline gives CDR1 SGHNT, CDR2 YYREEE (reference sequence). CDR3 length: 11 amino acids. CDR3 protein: CASSLRDTQYF. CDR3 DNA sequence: TGTGCCAGCAGCTTAAGAGATACGCAGTATTTT. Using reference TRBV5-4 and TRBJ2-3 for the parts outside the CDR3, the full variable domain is ETGVTQSPTHLIKTRGQQVTLRCSSQSGHNTVSWYQQALGQGPQFIFQYYREEENGRGNFPPRFSGLQFPNYSSELNVNALELDDSALYLCASSLRDTQYFGPGTRLTVL.

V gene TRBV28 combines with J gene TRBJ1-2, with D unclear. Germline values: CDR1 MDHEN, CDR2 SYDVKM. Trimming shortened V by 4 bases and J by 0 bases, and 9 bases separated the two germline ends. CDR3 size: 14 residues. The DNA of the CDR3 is TGTGCCAGCAGTTCAGCAGATGCTAACTATGGCTACACCTTC. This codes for CASSSADANYGYTF.

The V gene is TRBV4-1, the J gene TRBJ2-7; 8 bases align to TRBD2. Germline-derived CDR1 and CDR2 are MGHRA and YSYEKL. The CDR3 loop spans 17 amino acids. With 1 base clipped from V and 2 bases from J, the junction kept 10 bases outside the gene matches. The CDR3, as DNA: TGCGCCAGCAGCCAAGTTGTTTTTAGCGGGACCACCTACGAGCAGTACTTC. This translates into CASSQVVFSGTTYEQYF.

CDR3 in amino acids: CASSLGENRQSPQTEAFF. DNA of the CDR3: TGTGCCAGCAGCTTAGGCGAAAACCGACAGAGCCCTCAGACTGAAGCTTTCTTT. The genes are TRBV7-9 and TRBJ1-1; D may be TRBD1 (5 bases). V shed 1 base and J shed 5 bases, with 23 bases lying between them. Germline V gene data show CDR1 as SEHNR and CDR2 as FQNEAQ (reference sequence). This CDR3 region has 18 residues.

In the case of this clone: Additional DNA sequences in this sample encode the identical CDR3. The CDR3 nucleotides are TGTGCCAGCAGCCAAGACAGGGTGAACACTGAAGCTTTCTTT. It yields the protein CASSQDRVNTEAFF. The V and J genes are TRBV14 and TRBJ1-1; weak D call: TRBD1 (5 bases). There are 14 residues in the CDR3. Trimming removed 0 bases at V and 0 bases at J, with 5 bases between. Germline CDR1 SGHDN, CDR2 FVKESK.

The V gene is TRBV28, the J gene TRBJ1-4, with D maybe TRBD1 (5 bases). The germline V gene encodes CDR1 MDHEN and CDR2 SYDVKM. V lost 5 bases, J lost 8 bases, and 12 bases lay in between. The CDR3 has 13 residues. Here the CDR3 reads CASSRGVGEKLFF. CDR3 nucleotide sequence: TGTGCCAGCAGTAGGGGAGTAGGGGAAAAACTGTTTTTT.

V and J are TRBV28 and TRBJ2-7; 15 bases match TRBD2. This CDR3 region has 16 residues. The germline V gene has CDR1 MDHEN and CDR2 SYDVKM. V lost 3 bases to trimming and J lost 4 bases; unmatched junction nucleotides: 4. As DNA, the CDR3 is TGTGCCAGCAGTTTGTTAGGGACTAGCGGGAGGTACGAGCAGTACTTC. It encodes CASSLLGTSGRYEQYF.

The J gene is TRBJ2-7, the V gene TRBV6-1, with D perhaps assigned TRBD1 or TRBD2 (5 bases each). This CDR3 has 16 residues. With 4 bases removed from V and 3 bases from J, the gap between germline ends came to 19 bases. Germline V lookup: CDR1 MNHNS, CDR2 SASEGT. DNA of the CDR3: TGTGCCAGCAGTGGGGCGCCCGGGACCGCATACTACGAGCAGTACTTC. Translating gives CASSGAPGTAYYEQYF.